Presented here are 3 T cell receptor beta chains from one specimen sequenced in a study of T cells after yellow fever vaccination. Using its own MiXCR run on the 5' RACE reads, TCRdb lists one record per CDR3 protein. Of over 150,000 distinct CDR3 sequences in the sample, 5.5% to 8% were seen once. The source material was CD4+ T cells sorted from PBMCs, sampled on the day of the first yellow fever vaccination. These receptors were taken from a man younger than 35 who received the YFV17D yellow fever vaccine.

This clonotype was recorded many times. The chain employs TRBV3-1 and TRBJ2-4, with TRBD2 matching over 7 bases. The CDR3 is 12 amino acids. Unmatched junction bases numbered 4, after V lost 1 base and J lost 13 bases. Germline V gene sequence: CDR1 LGHDT, CDR2 YNNKEL (reference sequence). The CDR3 here is CASSQGGGSQYF. For the CDR3, the DNA is TGTGCCAGCAGCCAAGGGGGGGGGTCCCAGTACTTC.

The chain joins TRBV18 to TRBJ1-5; no clear D gene. The CDR3 length is 14 residues. V was shortened by 3 bases and J by 0 bases, with 6 bases between the two germline ends. Germline lookup yields CDR1 KGHSH and CDR2 LQKENI. The CDR3, as DNA: TGTGCCAGCTCACCCCGGTATAGCAATCAGCCCCAGCATTTT. It codes for CASSPRYSNQPQHF. Combining the CDR3 with reference TRBV18 and TRBJ1-5 gives the whole variable domain NAGVMQNPRHLVRRRGQEARLRCSPMKGHSHVYWYRQLPEEGLKFMVYLQKENIIDESGMPKERFSAEFPKEGPSILRIQQVVRGDSAAYFCASSPRYSNQPQHFGDGTRLSIL.

Remarks on this clonotype: A much larger clone sits a single nucleotide away, making a read error possible. This chain links TRBV2 with TRBJ1-6, with a tentative D call TRBD1 (6 bases). This CDR3 comprises 14 residues. CDR1 and CDR2 from the germline V gene are SNHLY and FYNNEI. The CDR3 sequence is CASNRQESVSPLDF. For the CDR3, the DNA is TGTGCCAGCAATAGACAGGAGAGCGTTTCACCCCTCGACTTT.